The T cell receptor (beta chain) described here comes from a study of cytomegalovirus exposure and HLA in healthy donors. Study-level results: Later findings reportedly placed an Asian-associated ancestry cluster below the approximately 650-donor mean for N-insertions. There was a cluster of highly shared sequence variants that was likely a sequencing artifact. The study designated over 150 TCR beta chains cytomegalovirus-associated.

Use of 60 Vbeta and 13 Jbeta primers characterized the PCR. Clones were read by immunoSEQ multiplex PCR, and TCRdb kept only the in-frame ones, dropping some. This sample has about 94,000 clones; 70% to 85% occur once, and the top ten carry about a fifth. V was clipped by 0 bases and J by 3 bases, with 8 bases between them. The CDR3 is 15 residues long. CDR1 LNHDA and CDR2 SQIVND come from the germline V gene (reference sequence). Note on this clone: Its antigen remains unknown.

Specimen: PBMCs. V and J are TRBV19 and TRBJ1-4; no clear D gene. This clonotype originated in a man aged 25-45 years in good health and CMV-seropositive. This CDR3 is CASSIDPGPNEKLFF. The DNA for the CDR3 is TGTGCCAGTAGTATAGATCCGGGTCCTAATGAAAAACTGTTTTTT. The full variable domain, with the rest looked up from reference TRBV19 and TRBJ1-4, is DGGITQSPKYLFRKEGQNVTLSCEQNLNHDAMYWYRQDPGQGLRLIYYSQIVNDFQKGDIAEGYSVSREKKESFPLTVTSAQKNPTAFYLCASSIDPGPNEKLFFGSGTQLSVL.